A selection of T cell receptor beta chains follows, all from one sample in a study of blood T cell repertoires in COVID-19. Sequencing used immunoSEQ multiplex PCR; TCRdb keeps in-frame clones, though not all of them. The repertoire holds about 78,000 clones, with roughly nine tenths as singletons. Sequencing was done on a sample of peripheral blood. The receptors derive from a man between 45 and 60 years old with active or convalescent COVID-19. CDR3s include the opening cysteine and the closing phenylalanine or tryptophan. Fields, in order: J gene, clone size, D gene, V gene, CDR3 protein, CDR3 DNA. A D gene is named only where the DNA matches it firmly. Clone size is given for some rows only: seen once, a few or many times, or a class if the clone is expanded.

>TRBJ1-5|-|-|TRBV4-1
CASSQDSGGQPQHF
TGCGCCAGCAGCCAAGATAGTGGGGGGCAGCCCCAGCATTTT
>TRBJ2-3|-|-|TRBV20-1
CSANFIDTQYF
TGCAGTGCCAACTTTATAGATACGCAGTATTTT
>TRBJ1-1|-|-|TRBV27
CASRTTTGGDTEAFF
TGTGCCAGCAGAACCACCACGGGGGGCGACACTGAAGCTTTCTTT
>TRBJ1-2|-|-|TRBV11-3
CASSLAPTGFGSGYTF
TGTGCCAGCAGCTTAGCCCCAACAGGGTTTGGGAGTGGCTACACCTTC
>TRBJ2-2|-|-|TRBV4-1
CASSPRHSNTGELFF
TGCGCCAGCAGCCCGAGACACTCGAACACCGGGGAGCTGTTTTTT
>TRBJ1-4|-|TRBD1|TRBV5-1
CASSTTGEEKLFF
TGCGCCAGCAGTACGACAGGGGAAGAAAAACTGTTTTTT
>TRBJ2-5|-|-|TRBV9
CASSVGTIGETQYF
TGTGCCAGCAGCGTAGGGACAATCGGGGAGACCCAGTACTTC
>TRBJ2-5|-|-|TRBV4-2
CASSQDRDSVETQYF
TGTGCCAGCAGCCAAGATAGGGATAGCGTGGAGACCCAGTACTTC
>TRBJ1-2|-|TRBD1|TRBV30
CAWSPPPGQGIYTF
TGTGCCTGGAGTCCCCCCCCGGGACAGGGGATTTACACCTTC
>TRBJ1-2|once|-|TRBV5-1
CASSLDGNYGYTF
TGCGCCAGCAGCTTGGACGGTAACTATGGCTACACCTTC